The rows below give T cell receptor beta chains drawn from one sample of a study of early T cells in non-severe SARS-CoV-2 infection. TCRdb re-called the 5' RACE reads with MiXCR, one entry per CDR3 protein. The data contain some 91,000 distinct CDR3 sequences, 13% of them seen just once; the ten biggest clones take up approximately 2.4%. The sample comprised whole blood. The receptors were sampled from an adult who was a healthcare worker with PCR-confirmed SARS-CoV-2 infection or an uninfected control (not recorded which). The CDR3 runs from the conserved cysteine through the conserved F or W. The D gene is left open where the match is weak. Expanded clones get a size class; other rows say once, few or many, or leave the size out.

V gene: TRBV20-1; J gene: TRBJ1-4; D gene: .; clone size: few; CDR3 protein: CSARGGFNEKLFF; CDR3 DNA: TGCAGTGCCCGGGGCGGGTTTAATGAAAAACTGTTTTTT
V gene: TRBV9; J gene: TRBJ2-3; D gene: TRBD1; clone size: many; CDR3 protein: CASSVVQGAWTDTQYF; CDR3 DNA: TGTGCCAGCAGCGTAGTTCAGGGGGCATGGACAGATACGCAGTATTTT
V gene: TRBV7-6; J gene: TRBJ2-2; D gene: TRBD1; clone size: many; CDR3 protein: CASSSRTGGIGELFF; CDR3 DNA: TGTGCCAGCAGTTCCCGGACAGGGGGTATCGGGGAGCTGTTTTTT
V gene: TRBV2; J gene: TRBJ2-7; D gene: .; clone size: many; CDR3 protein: CASSSVQLYEQYF; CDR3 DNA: TGTGCCAGCTCAAGTGTACAGCTCTACGAGCAGTACTTC
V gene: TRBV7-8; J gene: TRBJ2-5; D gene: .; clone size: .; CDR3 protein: CASSGGPSETQYF; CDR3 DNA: TGTGCCAGCAGCGGGGGTCCTTCAGAGACCCAGTACTTC
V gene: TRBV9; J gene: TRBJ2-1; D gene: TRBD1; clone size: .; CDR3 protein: CASSVGTGGTDELFF; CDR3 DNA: TGTGCCAGCAGCGTTGGTACAGGGGGCACGGATGAGCTGTTCTTC
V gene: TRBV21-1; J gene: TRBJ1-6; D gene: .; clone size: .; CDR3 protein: CASSPPGTGSSYNSPLHF; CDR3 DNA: TGTGCCAGCAGCCCACCCGGGACGGGCAGCTCCTATAATTCACCCCTCCACTTT
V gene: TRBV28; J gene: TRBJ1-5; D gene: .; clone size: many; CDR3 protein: CASSSAGAGNQPQHF; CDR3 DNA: TGTGCCAGCAGTTCGGCAGGGGCGGGCAATCAGCCCCAGCATTTT
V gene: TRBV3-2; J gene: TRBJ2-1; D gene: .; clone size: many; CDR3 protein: CASTQSLPGHQVNEQFF; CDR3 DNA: TGTGCCAGCACCCAAAGCCTACCGGGACATCAGGTCAATGAGCAGTTCTTC
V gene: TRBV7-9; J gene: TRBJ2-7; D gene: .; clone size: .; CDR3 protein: CASSPSWEQYF; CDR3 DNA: TGTGCCAGCAGCCCCAGCTGGGAGCAGTACTTC
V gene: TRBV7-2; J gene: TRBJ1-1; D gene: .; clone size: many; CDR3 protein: CASSRNQGLEAFF; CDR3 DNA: TGTGCCAGCAGCCGCAATCAGGGTCTTGAAGCTTTCTTT
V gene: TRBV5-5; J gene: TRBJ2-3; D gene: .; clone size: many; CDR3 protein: CASLITDTQYF; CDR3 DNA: TGTGCCAGCCTAATCACAGATACGCAGTATTTT
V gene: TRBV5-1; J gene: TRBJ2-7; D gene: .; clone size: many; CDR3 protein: CASSLSAGYEQYF; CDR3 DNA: TGCGCCAGCAGCTTGTCGGCCGGATACGAGCAGTACTTC
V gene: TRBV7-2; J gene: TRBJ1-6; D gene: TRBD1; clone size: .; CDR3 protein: CASSLGQGSPLHF; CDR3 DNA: TGTGCCAGCAGCTTGGGACAGGGATCACCCCTCCACTTT
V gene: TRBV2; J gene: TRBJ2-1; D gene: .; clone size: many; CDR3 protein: CASSYQQGNEQFF; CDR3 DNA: TGTGCCAGCAGTTACCAACAGGGCAATGAGCAGTTCTTC
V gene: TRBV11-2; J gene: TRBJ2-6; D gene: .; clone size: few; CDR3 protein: CASSQQAGANVLTF; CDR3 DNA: TGTGCCAGCAGCCAACAAGCTGGGGCCAACGTCCTGACTTTC
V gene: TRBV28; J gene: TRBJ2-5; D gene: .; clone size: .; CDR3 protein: CASSSPTGAQYF; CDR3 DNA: TGTGCCAGCAGTTCTCCCACCGGGGCCCAGTACTTC
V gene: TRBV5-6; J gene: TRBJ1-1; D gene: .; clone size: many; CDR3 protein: CASSLRGYGTEAFF; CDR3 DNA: TGTGCCAGCAGCTTACGAGGGTACGGCACTGAAGCTTTCTTT
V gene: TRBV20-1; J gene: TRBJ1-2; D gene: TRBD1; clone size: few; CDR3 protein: CSAPGQGRGGYTF; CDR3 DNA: TGCAGTGCCCCCGGACAGGGAAGAGGAGGCTACACCTTC
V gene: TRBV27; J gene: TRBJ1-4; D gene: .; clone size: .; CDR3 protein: CASSFAQGGEKLFF; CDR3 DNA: TGTGCCAGCAGTTTCGCACAGGGAGGTGAAAAACTGTTTTTT
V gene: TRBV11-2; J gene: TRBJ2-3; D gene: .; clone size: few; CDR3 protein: CASSLGLGVTDTQYF; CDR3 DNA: TGTGCCAGCAGCTTAGGACTAGGTGTCACAGATACGCAGTATTTT
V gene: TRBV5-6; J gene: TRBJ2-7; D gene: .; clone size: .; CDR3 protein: CASSSALGSYEQYF; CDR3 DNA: TGTGCCAGCAGCTCGGCGTTGGGTTCCTACGAGCAGTACTTC
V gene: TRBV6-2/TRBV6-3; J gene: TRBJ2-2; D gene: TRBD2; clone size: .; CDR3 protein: CASRLAGASTGELFF; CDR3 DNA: TGTGCCAGCAGGCTAGCGGGGGCCTCCACCGGGGAGCTGTTTTTT
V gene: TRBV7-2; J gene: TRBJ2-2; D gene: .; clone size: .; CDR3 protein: CASSLDGRTGELFF; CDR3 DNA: TGTGCCAGCAGCTTAGATGGCCGCACCGGGGAGCTGTTTTTT
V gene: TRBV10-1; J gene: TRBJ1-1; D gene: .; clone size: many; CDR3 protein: CASKFNENTEAFF; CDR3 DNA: TGCGCCAGCAAATTTAACGAGAACACTGAAGCTTTCTTT
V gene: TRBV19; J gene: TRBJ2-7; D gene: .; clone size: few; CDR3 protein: CASSNLHEQYF; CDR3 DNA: TGTGCCAGTAGTAACCTCCACGAGCAGTACTTC